A single sample gave rise to the 20 T cell receptor beta chains below, sequenced in a study of cytomegalovirus exposure and HLA in healthy donors. The protocol was immunoSEQ multiplex PCR, while the TCRdb copy is restricted to in-frame clones and leaves out a portion. The sample lists over 200,000 clones; 88% were seen once. Material: PBMCs. The receptors stem from a young woman in good health and CMV-seronegative.

V usage is TRBV7-2 and J usage is TRBJ2-1, with 7 bases aligning to TRBD2. V trimming: 5 bases; J trimming: 5 bases; junction bases outside the gene matches: 9. This CDR3 is built from 15 residues. Germline CDR1 and CDR2: SGHTA and FQGNSA. CDR3 in amino acids: CASSLEGRENNEQFF. For the CDR3, the DNA is TGTGCCAGCAGCCTCGAGGGGAGGGAGAACAATGAGCAGTTCTTC.

This chain connects TRBV27 to TRBJ1-4; TRBD1 matches 9 bases. From germline, CDR1 is MNHEY and CDR2 SMNVEV (reference sequence). V lost 1 base, J lost 8 bases, and 5 bases stayed unmatched. The CDR3 sequence is 15 residues long. The CDR3 sequence: CASSLYSGQGEKLFF. As DNA, the CDR3 is TGTGCCAGCAGTTTATATTCGGGACAGGGCGAAAAACTGTTTTTT.

In this sample, this clone turned up once. The chain recombines TRBV6-5 with TRBJ1-2; tentative D call: TRBD1 (5 bases). Germline CDR1 is MNHEY and CDR2 is SVGAGI. V was trimmed by 6 bases and J by 6 bases, leaving 17 bases between them. The length of the CDR3 is 14 residues. For the CDR3, the DNA is TGTGCCAGCAGACCCCTCCTTCAGGGCAATGGCTACACCTTC. It specifies CASRPLLQGNGYTF.

The rearrangement joins TRBV5-1 to TRBJ2-5; 9 bases line up with TRBD2. V was clipped by 0 bases and J by 5 bases; unmatched bases: 11. Looked up from germline, CDR1 is SGHRS and CDR2 is YFSETQ. The CDR3 is 17 amino acids. The CDR3 DNA reads as TGCGCCAGCAGCTTGGTGCCTAGCGGGATGCGGCAGGAGACCCAGTACTTC. Translation: CASSLVPSGMRQETQYF.

The rearrangement uses TRBV7-2 and TRBJ1-2, with D perhaps TRBD1 (5 bases). V was shortened by 1 base and J by 7 bases, with 16 bases between the two germline ends. The CDR3 consists of 15 residues. Germline lookup yields CDR1 SGHTA and CDR2 FQGNSA. In DNA, the CDR3 is TGTGCCAGCAGCTTAGAGTCTGGAGGGGATGGTGGCTACACCTTC. This gives the protein CASSLESGGDGGYTF.

V usage is TRBV10-3 and J usage is TRBJ1-1; 8 bases are a match to TRBD1. This CDR3 contains 14 residues. CDR1 ENHRY and CDR2 SYGVKD come from the germline V gene. Germline trimming cut 0 bases from V and 10 bases from J; bases unmatched to any gene: 7. The CDR3 DNA reads TGTGCCATCAGTGAGTCGAAGGGACAGGATGTAGCTTTCTTT. Translated, it gives CAISESKGQDVAFF.

The table lists this clone with a count of one. This rearrangement joins TRBV7-9 to TRBJ2-1; D uncertain. Germline-derived CDR1 and CDR2 are SEHNR and FQNEAQ (reference sequence). The CDR3 runs to 12 residues. Trimming took 1 base from V and 12 from J, leaving 10 bases between them. CDR3 in amino acids: CASSLGVSGQFF. CDR3 coding DNA: TGTGCCAGCAGCTTAGGGGTTTCAGGGCAGTTCTTC.

The chain is built from TRBV27 and TRBJ2-1; TRBD2 matches at 7 bases. CDR1 and CDR2 from the germline V gene are MNHEY and SMNVEV (reference sequence). Germline trimming cut 5 bases from V and 2 bases from J; bases unmatched to any gene: 3. This CDR3 comprises 14 residues. CDR3 sequence reads: CASSLSGTYNEQFF. The CDR3 DNA reads as TGTGCCAGCAGTCTGAGCGGGACCTACAATGAGCAGTTCTTC.

The genes are TRBV28 and TRBJ2-7, with D possibly being TRBD2 (5 bases). The germline gives CDR1 MDHEN, CDR2 SYDVKM. The germline V and J ends were trimmed by 2 bases and 7 bases, with 15 bases remaining between them. The CDR3 extends over 14 amino acids. DNA for the CDR3: TGTGCCAGCAGTTTAATTGGGAGAGCGTATGAGCAGTACTTC. Encoded protein: CASSLIGRAYEQYF.

V is TRBV9 and J is TRBJ2-5, with 12 bases identical to TRBD2. The germline V gene encodes CDR1 SGDLS and CDR2 YYNGEE. This CDR3 has 15 amino acids. Trimming removed 6 bases from V and 5 bases from J; junction bases left unmatched: 8. The CDR3 loop reads CASNLAGGPRETQYF. CDR3 in DNA: TGTGCCAGCAACCTAGCGGGAGGGCCGCGGGAGACCCAGTACTTC.

The rearrangement links TRBV19 to TRBJ2-7; 7 nucleotides line up with TRBD2. V gave up 1 base and J gave up 3 bases; unmatched junction bases: 6. Germline V gene data show CDR1 as LNHDA and CDR2 as SQIVND (reference sequence). The CDR3 length is 15 residues. In nucleotides, the CDR3 is TGTGCCAGTAGTATAGGGCGATCGGGGGGCTACGAGCAGTACTTC. It specifies CASSIGRSGGYEQYF.

The CDR3 here is CASSLAREGRDGYTF. The CDR3 DNA follows: TGTGCCAGCAGCTTAGCGAGAGAAGGGCGGGATGGCTACACCTTC. The chain carries TRBV7-8 and TRBJ1-2; no clear D. V was cut by 0 bases and J by 6 bases, with 14 bases left in between. The germline gives CDR1 SGHVS, CDR2 FQNEAQ. The CDR3 extends over 15 amino acids.

The DNA for the CDR3 is TGTGCCAGCAGCGCCCCCGGGACAGAGATATATGGCTACACCTTC. Protein sequence: CASSAPGTEIYGYTF. The chain combines TRBV9 with TRBJ1-2, with 7 bases fitting TRBD1. J gave up 5 bases and V 3 bases, and 10 bases lay outside the gene matches. CDR3 length equals 15 residues. Germline V gene lookup returns CDR1 SGDLS and CDR2 YYNGEE.

This rearrangement joins TRBV6-5 to TRBJ1-2, with TRBD1 identical over 8 bases. Germline CDR1 is MNHEY and CDR2 is SVGAGI. The trim removed 5 bases at V and 2 bases at J, leaving 4 bases unmatched. This CDR3 has 14 amino acids. The CDR3 nucleotides read TGTGCCAGCAGTCGGGACAGGTTGAACTATGGCTACACCTTC. Its translation is CASSRDRLNYGYTF.

This chain connects TRBV27 to TRBJ2-5; 8 nucleotides match TRBD1. This CDR3 comprises 15 residues. V trimming: 0 bases; J trimming: 9 bases; junction bases outside the gene matches: 9. Germline loops: CDR1 MNHEY, CDR2 SMNVEV (reference sequence). CDR3 nucleotide sequence: TGTGCCAGCAGTTTATCCGGGACAGGCTTATGGGCCCAGTACTTC. This codes for CASSLSGTGLWAQYF.

V and J are TRBV28 and TRBJ2-7; no clear D. Trimming took 6 bases from V and 4 from J, leaving 10 bases between them. The CDR3 is 12 amino acids. The germline V gene encodes CDR1 MDHEN and CDR2 SYDVKM. CDR3 residues: CASSITQYEQYF. CDR3 in DNA: TGTGCCAGCAGCATCACACAGTACGAGCAGTACTTC.

The rearrangement uses TRBV27 and TRBJ1-2; D gene unclear. CDR3 length equals 16 residues. CDR1 MNHEY and CDR2 SMNVEV come from the germline V gene (reference sequence). V was pared by 2 bases and J by 8 bases, with 21 bases between. The CDR3 nucleotides are TGTGCCAGCAGTTTAACTTTCCCGACACCCACGCGCGGCTACACCTTC. Its translation: CASSLTFPTPTRGYTF.

The chain couples TRBV7-2 to TRBJ2-3; 10 bases are a match to TRBD2. Per germline, CDR1 SGHTA and CDR2 FQGNSA. The CDR3 totals 17 residues. V lost 1 base and J lost 5; bases outside the gene matches: 9. CDR3 DNA: TGTGCCAGCAGCTTAGGATTAGCGGGAGGTTCGCGAGATACGCAGTATTTT. Translation: CASSLGLAGGSRDTQYF.

J is TRBJ1-1 and V is TRBV7-9; the D is unclear. Trimming left V 5 bases short and J 6 bases short, with 13 bases between. This CDR3 comprises 13 residues. Per germline, CDR1 SEHNR and CDR2 FQNEAQ (reference sequence). CDR3 nucleotides: TGTGCCAGCAGCCCGCCGACCCAGGCTGAAGCTTTCTTT. Its protein product is CASSPPTQAEAFF. The full variable domain, completed using reference TRBV7-9 and TRBJ1-1, is DTGVSQNPRHKITKRGQNVTFRCDPISEHNRLYWYRQTLGQGPEFLTYFQNEAQLEKSRLLSDRFSAERPKGSFSTLEIQRTEQGDSAMYLCASSPPTQAEAFFGQGTRLTVV.

CDR3 region: CAWSLAAGYNEQFF. The CDR3 DNA is TGTGCCTGGAGTCTAGCGGCGGGCTACAATGAGCAGTTCTTC. The genes are TRBV30 and TRBJ2-1; TRBD2 aligns across 7 bases. The CDR3 is 14 amino acids. Germline V gene lookup returns CDR1 GTSNPN and CDR2 SVGIG (reference sequence). The V segment lost 2 bases and the J segment 3 bases; nucleotides outside the gene matches: 4.